These 18 T cell receptor beta chains originate from one sample sequenced in a study of CD8 T cells in ankylosing spondylitis. TCRdb re-analysed the 5' RACE reads in MiXCR, keeping a single row per CDR3 protein. The table shows 230,000 or so distinct CDR3 sequences, with under 30% occurring only once. Sequencing was done on a sample of blood, either unsorted or a sorted T cell fraction (not recorded which). The receptors shown here come from a male donor with ankylosing spondylitis or in good health (not recorded which).

This clonotype was counted between two and nine times. V is TRBV20-1 and J is TRBJ2-7, with TRBD2 matching over 10 bases. V lost 5 bases and J lost 2; bases outside the gene matches: 12. Germline V gene sequence: CDR1 DFQATT, CDR2 SNEGSKA (reference sequence). There are 16 residues in the CDR3. The CDR3 DNA is TGCAGTGCTTACGCAACTAGCGGGGCGTACCCCTACGAGCAGTACTTC. Its protein product is CSAYATSGAYPYEQYF.

This clonotype occurred once. This chain connects TRBV15 to TRBJ2-5, with TRBD2 matching over 9 bases. V was clipped by 2 bases and J by 1 base; unmatched bases: 11. CDR1 is LNHNV, CDR2 YYDKDF, per germline (reference sequence). This CDR3 spans 18 amino acids. In DNA, the CDR3 is TGTGCCACCAGCAGAAGGCGGGGGGGCCTTGTTGGCCAAGAGACCCAGTACTTC. Protein sequence: CATSRRRGGLVGQETQYF.

The genes are TRBV10-3 and TRBJ2-1; TRBD2 aligns across 10 bases. V lost 2 bases, J lost 7 bases, and 5 bases stayed unmatched. Germline V gene sequence: CDR1 ENHRY, CDR2 SYGVKD. The CDR3 is made up of 15 amino acids. The CDR3, as DNA: TGTGCCATCAGTGAGGGGAGCGGGGGGGCGAATGAGCAGTTCTTC. Its protein product is CAISEGSGGANEQFF.

The V gene is TRBV20-1, the J gene TRBJ2-2; 14 bases line up with TRBD2. Germline CDR1 is DFQATT and CDR2 is SNEGSKA (reference sequence). The CDR3 sequence is 18 residues long. V lost 1 base, J lost 6 bases, and 10 bases stayed unmatched. CDR3 residues: CSARALGTSGGVAGELFF. For the CDR3, the DNA is TGCAGTGCTAGAGCGCTCGGGACTAGCGGGGGTGTGGCCGGGGAGCTGTTTTTT.

The rearrangement joins TRBV18 to TRBJ2-3, with D tentatively TRBD2 (5 bases). This CDR3 contains 15 residues. V was pared by 1 base and J by 4 bases, with 12 bases between. Germline V gives CDR1 KGHSH, CDR2 LQKENI. The CDR3 sequence: CASSPLTSTSDTQYF. As DNA, the CDR3 is TGTGCCAGCTCACCACTAACTAGTACGTCAGATACGCAGTATTTT.

This clonotype has only a few counts. The J gene is TRBJ2-3, the V gene TRBV6-1, with 11 bases identical to TRBD1. V lost 6 bases, J lost 5 bases, and 1 base stayed unmatched. Per germline, CDR1 MNHNS and CDR2 SASEGT. The CDR3 spans 13 residues. CDR3 DNA sequence: TGTGCCAGCAGGGACAGGGGGCAAGATACGCAGTATTTT. Amino acid sequence: CASRDRGQDTQYF.

J is TRBJ2-3 and V is TRBV20-1; D may be TRBD1 (6 bases). This CDR3 is 11 amino acids long. In germline, CDR1 is DFQATT, CDR2 SNEGSKA (reference sequence). V was clipped by 5 bases and J by 6 bases, with 9 bases between them. The CDR3 loop reads CSARQGDTQYF. In nucleotides, the CDR3 is TGCAGTGCTCGGCAGGGGGATACGCAGTATTTT.

The V gene is TRBV23-1, the J gene TRBJ2-2; 7 bases line up with TRBD1. TRBV23-1 is placed among ORFs of uncertain function. This CDR3 is 16 amino acids long. V lost 6 bases, J lost 3 bases, and 10 bases stayed unmatched. The DNA of the CDR3 is TGCGCCAGCAGACTCGACAGGGTCTTGGACACCGGGGAGCTGTTTTTT. Encoded protein: CASRLDRVLDTGELFF.

The chain employs TRBV15 and TRBJ2-5; D not certain. The CDR3 length is 13 residues. V was trimmed by 3 bases and J by 0 bases, leaving 5 bases between them. Germline V gene sequence: CDR1 LNHNV, CDR2 YYDKDF (reference sequence). For the CDR3, the DNA is TGTGCCACCAGCAGGGTAAACCAAGAGACCCAGTACTTC. Translating gives CATSRVNQETQYF.

The J gene is TRBJ2-3, the V gene TRBV12-3 or TRBV12-4, with a possible D match to TRBD2 (6 bases). The V end lost 6 bases, the J end lost 0 bases, and 16 bases lay between the germline ends. This CDR3 is 16 amino acids long. For the CDR3, the DNA is TGTGCCAGCAGACCCTACCAGGGAGGCAGCACAGATACGCAGTATTTT. It is translated as CASRPYQGGSTDTQYF.

The CDR3 DNA reads as TGTGCCAGCAGCTTAGGACAAGTCAATGAGCAGTTCTTC. Translated: CASSLGQVNEQFF. The chain uses TRBV11-2 and TRBJ2-1; no firm D call. The CDR3 totals 13 residues. Germline loops: CDR1 SGHAT, CDR2 FQNNGV. The V end was cut by 1 base, the J end by 6 bases, with 7 bases between.

V gene TRBV20-1 combines with J gene TRBJ2-5, with 9 nucleotides matching TRBD2. Per the germline V gene, CDR1 is DFQATT and CDR2 is SNEGSKA (reference sequence). The CDR3 length is 14 residues. Trimming removed 5 bases from V and 8 bases from J; junction bases left unmatched: 12. This chain's CDR3 is CSADLIGRGGTQYF. For the CDR3, the DNA is TGCAGTGCTGACCTAATAGGGCGGGGGGGAACCCAGTACTTC.

The chain uses TRBV20-1 and TRBJ2-7; D is perhaps TRBD1 or TRBD2 (5 bases each). The CDR3 covers 15 residues. CDR1 DFQATT and CDR2 SNEGSKA come from the germline V gene (reference sequence). Trimming shortened V by 2 bases and J by 2 bases, and 16 bases separated the two germline ends. The CDR3 reads CSARSHRDHTYEQYF. Here the CDR3 DNA reads TGCAGTGCTAGAAGCCACCGGGACCACACCTACGAGCAGTACTTC.

The chain links TRBV29-1 to TRBJ1-1; D is perhaps TRBD1 (6 bases). Germline CDR1 SQVTM, CDR2 ANQGSEA. The V end was cut by 7 bases, the J end by 1 base, with 13 bases between. The CDR3 is 13 residues long. Here the CDR3 DNA reads TGCAGCGCCGCGGGGGCTACGAACACTGAAGCTTTCTTT. This gives the protein CSAAGATNTEAFF.

This sequence joins TRBV20-1 and TRBJ1-2; D possibly corresponds to TRBD1 (5 bases). The CDR3 runs 15 residues. The V end was cut by 0 bases, the J end by 4 bases, with 15 bases between. Germline lookup yields CDR1 DFQATT and CDR2 SNEGSKA (reference sequence). The CDR3 sequence: CSARDPRTGPYGYTF. The CDR3 DNA follows: TGCAGTGCTAGAGATCCAAGGACGGGGCCCTATGGCTACACCTTC.

This clonotype was observed many times. V gene TRBV6-5 combines with J gene TRBJ1-3; unclear D gene. The V end was cut by 0 bases, the J end by 1 base, with 10 bases between. The germline CDR1 and CDR2 sequences are MNHEY and SVGAGI. This CDR3 region has 16 residues. The CDR3 coding sequence is TGTGCCAGCAGTTACTCGTTTAGCCCTTCTGGAAACACCATATATTTT. This encodes CASSYSFSPSGNTIYF.

This clonotype was seen many times. V is TRBV12-3 or TRBV12-4 and J is TRBJ1-5; 8 positions agree with TRBD1. The V segment lost 8 bases and the J segment 3 bases; nucleotides outside the gene matches: 3. There are 13 residues in the CDR3. In nucleotides, the CDR3 is TGTGCCAGCGACAGGGGCACCAATCAGCCCCAGCATTTT. Protein sequence: CASDRGTNQPQHF.

This clonotype was seen more than once but under ten times. The genes are TRBV10-3 and TRBJ1-2, with D unclear. V was cut by 2 bases and J by 7 bases, with 8 bases left in between. The CDR3 totals 12 residues. Germline CDR1 reads ENHRY; CDR2 reads SYGVKD. CDR3 bases: TGTGCCATCAGTGAGCTCGCGGGTGGCTACACCTTC. It specifies CAISELAGGYTF.